A single sample is the source of the 31 T cell receptor beta chains below, sequenced in a study of metastatic and nonmetastatic thyroid tumors. None of the patients had undergone any treatment ahead of thyroid surgery. TCRdb re-called the PCR reads with MiXCR. The sample includes approximately 4,200 clones, approximately 24% of them seen just once. The sequenced material came from tumor tissue. Receptors were obtained from a male donor with papillary thyroid cancer or a benign thyroid nodule (not recorded which). Some clones in this sample may be carry-over from other donors' samples.

This clone is judged large. The CDR3: CASSDAQGVAQETQYF. In DNA form, the CDR3 reads TGCGCCAGCAGCGATGCTCAGGGGGTGGCACAAGAGACCCAGTACTTC. The chain couples TRBV5-1 to TRBJ2-5, with 7 bases lining up with TRBD1. Germline lookup yields CDR1 SGHRS and CDR2 YFSETQ. The V and J ends lost 4 bases and 2 bases, in that order; junction bases with no gene match: 11. This CDR3 is 16 amino acids long.

In this sample, this clone is medium-sized. J is TRBJ2-1 and V is TRBV19; D uncertain. CDR3 length equals 10 residues. The ends were cut back, 7 bases at V and 7 bases at J, with 5 bases in the middle. Germline values: CDR1 LNHDA, CDR2 SQIVND (reference sequence). The CDR3 bases are TGTGCCAGTATGGCGAATGAGCAGTTCTTC. Protein: CASMANEQFF.

V gene TRBV5-7 combines with J gene TRBJ1-6; 9 bases fit TRBD1. TRBV5-7 is sorted into the ORF group, with uncertain function. After removal of 3 bases from V and 7 bases from J, the junction contained 5 bases not matched to a gene. The CDR3 loop spans 15 amino acids. The CDR3, as DNA: TGTGCCAGCAGCTGGGGACAGGGATGGAATTCACCCCTCCACTTT. This encodes CASSWGQGWNSPLHF.

CDR3 coding DNA: TGTGCCAGCAGTCGGGGGGGGGGAAAAACAGATACGCAGTATTTT. Translating it yields CASSRGGGKTDTQYF. This sequence joins TRBV28 and TRBJ2-3; 8 positions agree with TRBD2. After removal of 5 bases from V and 3 bases from J, the junction contained 7 bases not matched to a gene. This CDR3 spans 15 amino acids. Germline values: CDR1 MDHEN, CDR2 SYDVKM.

Concerning this clone: One end of the junction is discordant with germline, which a read error may explain. The gene calls are TRBV12-3 or TRBV12-4 and TRBJ2-1; D is uncertain. This CDR3 spans 12 amino acids. The CDR3 loop reads CANSLILNEKFF. The CDR3 region has the DNA TGTGCCAACAGTTTGATCCTCAATGAGAAGTTCTTC.

This clone was seen many times. The chain combines TRBV11-3 with TRBJ2-2, with a weak D call TRBD1 (6 bases). V lost 5 bases, J lost 2 bases, and 15 bases lay in between. Germline V gene lookup returns CDR1 SGHNT and CDR2 YENEEA. The CDR3 sequence is 16 residues long. The CDR3 reads CASSARTEVNTGELFF. CDR3 DNA: TGTGCCAGCAGCGCCCGGACAGAGGTTAACACCGGGGAGCTGTTTTTT.

This clone is classed as medium-sized. The rearrangement links TRBV7-3 to TRBJ2-1, with 7 bases identical to TRBD2. The CDR3 consists of 14 residues. Trimming cost V 2 bases and J 8 bases; bases outside gene matches: 6. CDR1 is SGHTA and CDR2 is FQGTGA in the germline V gene. The CDR3 bases are TGTGCCAGCAGCTTAGCGGGAGTAAATGATGAGCAGTTCTTC. It specifies CASSLAGVNDEQFF.

CDR3 in amino acids: CASSEASGLAGAHEQYF. The CDR3, as DNA: TGTGCCAGCAGTGAAGCCTCGGGACTAGCGGGAGCCCACGAGCAGTACTTC. This chain joins TRBV2 and TRBJ2-7, with TRBD2 matching over 14 bases. The V segment lost 0 bases and the J segment 5 bases; nucleotides outside the gene matches: 6. The CDR3 covers 17 residues. CDR1 and CDR2 (germline): SNHLY, FYNNEI.

In its sample, this clone ranks as large. The CDR3 sequence: CASTLGPLEHNEQFF. CDR3 sequence (DNA): TGTGCCAGTACCCTCGGCCCCCTCGAGCACAATGAGCAGTTCTTC. The V and J genes are TRBV19 and TRBJ2-1; D is unresolved. The V gene lost 7 bases and the J gene lost 5 bases, with 18 bases spanning the gap. This CDR3 comprises 15 residues. CDR1 and CDR2 (germline): LNHDA, SQIVND (reference sequence). Full variable domain (outside the CDR3, taken from reference TRBV19 and TRBJ2-1): DGGITQSPKYLFRKEGQNVTLSCEQNLNHDAMYWYRQDPGQGLRLIYYSQIVNDFQKGDIAEGYSVSREKKESFPLTVTSAQKNPTAFYLCASTLGPLEHNEQFFGPGTRLTVL.

This clone appeared once. This chain connects TRBV7-3 to TRBJ2-2; possible D gene TRBD2, 5 bases. Trimming took off 5 bases at V and 4 bases at J, with 8 bases between the two ends. CDR1 SGHTA and CDR2 FQGTGA come from the germline V gene. The CDR3 runs to 13 residues. Here the CDR3 DNA reads TGTGCCAGCAGCCGGGATGCCACCGGGGAGCTGTTTTTT. Translation gives CASSRDATGELFF. The variable domain in full, completed from reference TRBV7-3 and TRBJ2-2, reads GAGVSQTPSNKVTEKGKYVELRCDPISGHTALYWYRQSLGQGPEFLIYFQGTGAADDSGLPNDRFFAVRPEGSVSTLKIQRTERGDSAVYLCASSRDATGELFFGEGSRLTVL.

This clone counts as large. Relative to the germline gene, one junction end is altered; a read error may explain this. The same CDR3 can be traced to other DNA sequences in this sample. J is TRBJ2-3 and V is TRBV11-3; perhaps D is TRBD1 or TRBD2 (5 bases each). The germline CDR1 and CDR2 sequences are SGHNT and YENEEA. CDR3 length: 15 amino acids. Here the CDR3 reads CASSLDGGVTDTQYF. The CDR3 DNA reads TGTGCCAGCAGCCTAGATGGGGGAGTCACAGATACGCAGTATTTT. The full variable domain, its missing parts supplied by reference TRBV11-3 and TRBJ2-3, is EAGVVQSPRYKIIEKKQPVAFWCNPISGHNTLYWYLQNLGQGPELLIRYENEEAVDDSQLPKDRFSAERLKGVDSTLKIQPAELGDSAVYLCASSLDGGVTDTQYFGPGTRLTVL.

This clone has a count of ten or more. CDR3 region: CASTPYSRVDEQFF. The CDR3 DNA reads TGTGCCAGCACCCCCTACTCGCGAGTCGATGAGCAGTTCTTC. The chain combines TRBV11-2 with TRBJ2-1; D not resolved. CDR3 length equals 14 residues. CDR1 SGHAT and CDR2 FQNNGV come from the germline V gene. V was trimmed by 7 bases and J by 8 bases, leaving 18 bases between them. The full variable domain, its missing parts supplied by reference TRBV11-2 and TRBJ2-1, is EAGVAQSPRYKIIEKRQSVAFWCNPISGHATLYWYQQILGQGPKLLIQFQNNGVVDDSQLPKDRFSAERLKGVDSTLKIQPAKLEDSAVYLCASTPYSRVDEQFFGPGTRLTVL.

The gene calls are TRBV2 and TRBJ1-2; possibly TRBD1 for D (6 bases). The CDR3 extends over 13 amino acids. CDR1 and CDR2 (germline): SNHLY, FYNNEI. The ends were cut back, 6 bases at V and 4 bases at J, with 12 bases in the middle. The CDR3 loop reads CASRTMDSYGYTF. CDR3 DNA sequence: TGTGCCAGCAGGACGATGGACAGCTATGGCTACACCTTC. The full variable domain, with the rest looked up from reference TRBV2 and TRBJ1-2, is EPEVTQTPSHQVTQMGQEVILRCVPISNHLYFYWYRQILGQKVEFLVSFYNNEISEKSEIFDDQFSVERPDGSNFTLKIRSTKLEDSAMYFCASRTMDSYGYTFGSGTRLTVV.

This clone was detected a few times. The chain uses TRBV19 and TRBJ2-7, with D possibly matching TRBD2 (6 bases). Trimming took off 5 bases at V and 6 bases at J, with 14 bases between the two ends. CDR1 is LNHDA and CDR2 is SQIVND in the germline V gene (reference sequence). The CDR3 totals 13 residues. Here the CDR3 DNA reads TGTGCCAGTAGTCCGGGACTGGACCGCGAGCAGTACTTC. It yields the protein CASSPGLDREQYF.

To note about this clone: One end of the junction is discordant with germline, which a read error may explain. The rearrangement joins TRBV5-1 to TRBJ2-1, with a weak D call TRBD1 (5 bases). The length of the CDR3 is 15 residues. Germline-derived CDR1 and CDR2 are SGHRS and YFSETQ. This CDR3 reads CASTDVRGSYNEQFF. The CDR3 DNA reads TGCGCTAGCACCGATGTTAGGGGTTCCTACAATGAGCAGTTCTTC.

Notes on this clone: Just one base apart from a much larger clone, this may be a read error. This chain links TRBV7-6 with TRBJ1-5, with a tentative D call TRBD1 (6 bases). The CDR3 loop spans 13 amino acids. Germline CDR1 SGHVS, CDR2 FNYEAQ. The CDR3 reads CDSSLYRGQPQHF. In nucleotides, the CDR3 is TGTGACAGCAGCTTATATAGGGGGCAGCCCCAGCATTTT.

This clone counts as medium-sized (0.01 to 0.1%). The V gene is TRBV4-2, the J gene TRBJ1-3; no firm D call. Germline V gene lookup returns CDR1 LGHNA and CDR2 YNFKEQ. The CDR3 extends over 10 amino acids. Trimming cost V 8 bases and J 1 base, with 0 bases left between them. The CDR3 spells CASSGNTIYF. The DNA of the CDR3 is TGTGCCAGCTCTGGAAACACCATATATTTT.

The chain uses TRBV7-9 and TRBJ1-1; 9 bases align to TRBD1. J lost 10 bases, V lost 8 bases, and 17 bases had no gene match. The CDR3 sequence is 15 residues long. Germline V gene sequence: CDR1 SEHNR, CDR2 FQNEAQ (reference sequence). This CDR3 is CASGLMGKVDRGAFF. CDR3 bases: TGTGCCAGCGGCCTAATGGGAAAGGTGGACAGGGGAGCTTTCTTT.

The chain is built from TRBV11-2 and TRBJ2-7; TRBD1 agrees at 10 bases. J was trimmed by 3 bases and V by 6 bases; bases with no gene match: 8. The CDR3 runs 15 residues. Germline V gene lookup returns CDR1 SGHAT and CDR2 FQNNGV. The CDR3 protein is CASRFTGTGDYEQYF. The CDR3, as DNA: TGTGCCAGCAGGTTCACCGGGACAGGGGACTACGAGCAGTACTTC.

This clone was seen ten or more times. CDR3 sequence (DNA): TGTGCCAGCAGCGTAGAGGACAGGGGCTTTGTGAATGAGCAGTTCTTC. Amino acids: CASSVEDRGFVNEQFF. V gene TRBV9 combines with J gene TRBJ2-1; 9 bases match TRBD1. V was clipped by 0 bases and J by 7 bases; unmatched bases: 8. The CDR3 has 16 residues. Germline-derived CDR1 and CDR2 are SGDLS and YYNGEE.

This clone has just a few counts. Given a much more abundant clone one base away, this may be a read error. The same CDR3 is also encoded by other DNA sequences in this sample. The genes are TRBV19 and TRBJ2-3; 10 bases agree with TRBD2. V lost 11 bases and J lost 6; bases outside the gene matches: 11. This CDR3 has 14 residues. Germline CDR1 and CDR2: LNHDA and SQIVND (reference sequence). The CDR3 nucleotides are TGTGCCTCCAAGAGCGGGAGGGCATCGGATACGCAGTATTTT. The encoded protein is CASKSGRASDTQYF.

This clone is labeled as medium-sized (0.01 to 0.1%). The genes are TRBV12-3 or TRBV12-4 and TRBJ2-3, with unresolved D. CDR3 length equals 11 residues. V was shortened by 8 bases and J by 0 bases, with 3 bases between the two germline ends. CDR3 protein: CASSSTDTQYF. The CDR3, as DNA: TGTGCCAGCTCGAGCACAGATACGCAGTATTTT.

V gene TRBV30 combines with J gene TRBJ1-2; 7 bases match TRBD1. CDR3 length: 12 residues. CDR1 GTSNPN and CDR2 SVGIG come from the germline V gene (reference sequence). J was trimmed by 7 bases and V by 1 base; bases with no gene match: 3. This chain's CDR3 is CAWSGQGGGYTF. The CDR3 coding sequence is TGTGCCTGGAGTGGACAGGGAGGTGGCTACACCTTC.

CDR3 loop: CASSYGEGRTDTQYF. The CDR3, as DNA: TGTGCCAGCAGCTACGGGGAGGGGAGGACAGATACGCAGTATTTT. This chain links TRBV11-1 with TRBJ2-3; 7 bases map to TRBD2. The CDR3 has 15 amino acids. Germline lookup yields CDR1 SGHAT and CDR2 FQDESV (reference sequence). After removal of 4 bases from V and 3 bases from J, the junction contained 7 bases not matched to a gene. Full variable domain (outside the CDR3, taken from reference TRBV11-1 and TRBJ2-3): EAEVAQSPRYKITEKSQAVAFWCDPISGHATLYWYRQILGQGPELLVQFQDESVVDDSQLPKDRFSAERLKGVDSTLKIQPAELGDSAMYLCASSYGEGRTDTQYFGPGTRLTVL.

A few counts support this clone. This sequence joins TRBV6-1 and TRBJ2-1; D not resolved. The germline gives CDR1 MNHNS, CDR2 SASEGT. Trimming left V 4 bases short and J 6 bases short, with 4 bases between. This CDR3 has 11 residues. This CDR3 reads CASSAINEQFF. CDR3 nucleotide sequence: TGTGCCAGCAGTGCTATCAATGAGCAGTTCTTC.

The gene calls are TRBV11-2 and TRBJ2-7, with 12 bases lining up with TRBD2. Germline assignment: CDR1 SGHAT and CDR2 FQNNGV. The CDR3 has 16 amino acids. Trimming removed 5 bases from V and 2 bases from J; junction bases left unmatched: 7. The CDR3 reads CASSLELAGGTYEQYF. In DNA form, the CDR3 reads TGTGCCAGCAGCCTCGAACTAGCGGGGGGAACCTACGAGCAGTACTTC.

This clone has ten or more counts. The J gene is TRBJ1-1, the V gene TRBV20-1; D gene ambiguous. The V end lost 1 base, the J end lost 0 bases, and 6 bases lay between the germline ends. The CDR3 is 13 amino acids. The V gene's germline CDR1 is DFQATT and CDR2 SNEGSKA (reference sequence). The CDR3 sequence is CSARGHLNTEAFF. The CDR3 coding sequence is TGCAGTGCTAGAGGACACTTGAACACTGAAGCTTTCTTT.

This clone is large in the sample. V gene TRBV28 combines with J gene TRBJ2-7; 10 nucleotides line up with TRBD1. Germline trimming cut 2 bases from V and 0 bases from J; bases unmatched to any gene: 4. Germline V gene sequence: CDR1 MDHEN, CDR2 SYDVKM. The CDR3 totals 16 residues. The CDR3 is CASSLGGTGASYEQYF. The CDR3 DNA sequence: TGTGCCAGCAGTTTAGGGGGGACAGGGGCCTCCTACGAGCAGTACTTC.

The rearrangement links TRBV7-3 to TRBJ2-2; TRBD2 agrees at 8 bases. Germline CDR1 and CDR2: SGHTA and FQGTGA. Unmatched junction bases numbered 7, after V lost 7 bases and J lost 6 bases. The CDR3 length is 14 residues. The DNA of the CDR3 is TGTGCCAGCACTGCGACTAGCGCAGCCGGGGAGCTGTTTTTT. This gives the protein CASTATSAAGELFF.

There are a few counts of this clone. The chain combines TRBV10-3 with TRBJ2-2, with 7 bases identical to TRBD1. Germline loops: CDR1 ENHRY, CDR2 SYGVKD. V lost 4 bases to trimming and J lost 4 bases; unmatched junction nucleotides: 3. The CDR3 length is 14 residues. The CDR3 reads CAISAGTATGELFF. In DNA, the CDR3 is TGTGCCATCAGTGCTGGGACAGCCACCGGGGAGCTGTTTTTT.

At least ten counts were recorded for this clone. Other nucleotide sequences from this sample produce the same CDR3. This chain uses TRBV20-1 with TRBJ2-1; D is uncertain. Germline V lookup: CDR1 DFQATT, CDR2 SNEGSKA (reference sequence). CDR3 length: 14 amino acids. The ends were cut back, 3 bases at V and 7 bases at J, with 16 bases in the middle. The CDR3 nucleotides are TGCAGTGCTAGGTCTCCGCTGGGTGTGAATGAGCAGTTCTTC. Its translation is CSARSPLGVNEQFF.